The rows below give T cell receptor beta chains drawn from one sample of a study of cytomegalovirus exposure and HLA in healthy donors. Profiled with immunoSEQ multiplex PCR; TCRdb holds only in-frame clones, not every one. The sample includes some 97,000 clones, approximately 81% seen only once; the top ten take roughly an eighth. The sample taken for sequencing was PBMCs. The source is a male donor in good health and CMV-seropositive. Both conserved end residues are part of each CDR3. D genes are given only for firm matches. Where a row states a size, it is once, few, many or the class of an expanded clone; other rows omit it.

>15|TRBV7-8|TRBJ1-5|NA|NA
CASSLEDSSNQPQHF
TGTGCCAGCAGCTTGGAAGACAGTTCCAATCAGCCCCAGCATTTT
>18|TRBV10-1|TRBJ1-1|NA|NA
CASWRTGPVGISDTEAFF
TGCGCCAGCTGGCGAACAGGGCCAGTAGGGATTAGTGACACTGAAGCTTTCTTT
>14|TRBV7-9|TRBJ1-1|NA|NA
CASSFGGMNTEAFF
TGTGCCAGCAGCTTTGGGGGGATGAACACTGAAGCTTTCTTT
>13|TRBV7-6|TRBJ1-1|NA|NA
CASSARTATEAFF
TGTGCCAGCAGCGCCCGGACAGCCACTGAAGCTTTCTTT
>13|TRBV29-1|TRBJ2-3|TRBD2|NA
CSGAGGSADTQYF
TGCAGCGGCGCGGGGGGCTCGGCAGATACGCAGTATTTT
>16|TRBV4-1|TRBJ1-5|TRBD1|once
CASSRQGGYSNQPQHF
TGCGCCAGCAGCCGACAGGGGGGCTATAGCAATCAGCCCCAGCATTTT
>17|TRBV9|TRBJ2-7|TRBD2|NA
CASSPTKGLAGGYEQYF
TGTGCCAGCAGCCCGACCAAGGGACTAGCGGGGGGGTACGAGCAGTACTTC
>15|TRBV6-1|TRBJ2-2|TRBD2|NA
CASSELAGDTGELFF
TGTGCCAGCAGTGAACTAGCGGGGGACACCGGGGAGCTGTTTTTT
>16|TRBV7-2|TRBJ1-5|NA|NA
CASSLAFDSFNQPQHF
TGTGCCAGCAGCTTAGCGTTTGACAGTTTCAATCAGCCCCAGCATTTT
>15|TRBV30|TRBJ2-3|NA|once
CASEVRGSLGDTQYF
TGTGCCTCAGAAGTAAGGGGAAGTCTGGGAGATACGCAGTATTTT
>12|TRBV30|TRBJ1-2|NA|NA
CAWTLGDYGYTF
TGTGCCTGGACCCTAGGGGACTATGGCTACACCTTC
>14|TRBV30|TRBJ1-1|TRBD1|once
CAWSSTGGETEAFF
TGTGCCTGGAGCTCGACAGGGGGAGAGACTGAAGCTTTCTTT
>16|TRBV5-1|TRBJ1-5|NA|NA
CASSLGAGGISEPQHF
TGCGCCAGCAGCTTGGGCGCGGGGGGTATATCGGAGCCCCAGCATTTT
>12|TRBV6-6|TRBJ1-3|NA|once
CASSYLGNTIYF
TGTGCCAGCAGTTACCTGGGCAACACCATATATTTT
>18|TRBV10-3|TRBJ1-6|NA|NA
CAISEYPVQQAYNSPLHF
TGTGCCATCAGTGAGTATCCGGTACAGCAAGCCTATAATTCACCCCTCCACTTT
>14|TRBV7-2|TRBJ1-2|TRBD1|NA
CASSPDRVGRGYTF
TGTGCCAGCAGCCCAGACAGGGTGGGTAGGGGCTACACCTTC